This entry features one TCR beta chain sequence. Data came from immunoSEQ multiplex PCR; TCRdb stores just in-frame clones and leaves some out. The data hold roughly 500,000 clones, with around 89% observed a single time. V gave up 3 bases and J gave up 0 bases; unmatched junction bases: 5. The CDR3 loop spans 15 amino acids. Germline V gene sequence: CDR1 SGHRS, CDR2 YFSETQ. Adults between about 18 and 89 years of age took part from 20 to 25 US areas. The source of the sample is a study of blood T cell repertoires in COVID-19. This clonotype was obtained from a woman aged 35 to 49 who had recovered from COVID-19. Input material: PBMCs or T cells enriched from blood (not recorded which). The J gene is TRBJ2-5, the V gene TRBV5-1; the match to TRBD1 covers 7 bases. The CDR3 DNA reads TGCGCCAGCAGCTGGGGCAGGGGGTACCAAGAGACCCAGTACTTC. This translates into CASSWGRGYQETQYF.